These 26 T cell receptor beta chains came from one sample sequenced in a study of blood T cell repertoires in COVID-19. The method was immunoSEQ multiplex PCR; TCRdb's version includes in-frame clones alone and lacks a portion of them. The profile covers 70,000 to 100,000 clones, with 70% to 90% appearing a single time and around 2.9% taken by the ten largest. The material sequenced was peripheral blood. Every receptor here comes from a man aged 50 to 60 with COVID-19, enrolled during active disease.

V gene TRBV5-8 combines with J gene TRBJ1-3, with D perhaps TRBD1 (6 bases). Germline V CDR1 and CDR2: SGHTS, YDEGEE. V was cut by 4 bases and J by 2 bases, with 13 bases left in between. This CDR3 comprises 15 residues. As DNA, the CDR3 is TGTGCCAGCAGCGTCATAAAGGGGGCTGGAAACACCATATATTTT. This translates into CASSVIKGAGNTIYF.

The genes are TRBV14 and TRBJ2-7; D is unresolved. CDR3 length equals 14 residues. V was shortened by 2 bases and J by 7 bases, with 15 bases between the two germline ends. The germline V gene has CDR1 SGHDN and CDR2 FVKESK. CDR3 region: CASSQSGWSGEQYF. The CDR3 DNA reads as TGTGCCAGCAGCCAATCCGGATGGAGTGGGGAGCAGTACTTC.

The CDR3 spells CASSKGPGFSDGYTF. The DNA for the CDR3 is TGTGCCAGCAGCAAAGGGCCGGGTTTCTCTGATGGCTACACCTTC. The V and J genes are TRBV21-1 and TRBJ1-2. TRBV21-1 is flagged as a pseudogene. CDR3 length: 15 amino acids.

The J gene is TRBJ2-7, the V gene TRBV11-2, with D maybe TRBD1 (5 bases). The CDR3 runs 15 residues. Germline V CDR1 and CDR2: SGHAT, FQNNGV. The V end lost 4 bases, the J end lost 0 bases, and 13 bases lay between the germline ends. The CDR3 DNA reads TGTGCCAGCAGCTCTCTTCAGGACAACTCCTACGAGCAGTACTTC. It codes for CASSSLQDNSYEQYF.

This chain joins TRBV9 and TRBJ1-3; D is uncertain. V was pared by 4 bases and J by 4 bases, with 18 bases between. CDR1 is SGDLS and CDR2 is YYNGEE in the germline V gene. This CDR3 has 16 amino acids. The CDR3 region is CASSTTAGSSGNTIYF. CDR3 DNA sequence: TGTGCCAGCAGCACAACAGCCGGGAGTTCGGGAAACACCATATATTTT.

CDR3 bases: TGTGCCAGCAGCTTATCTGGCGGAACGAACACTGAAGCTTTCTTT. Amino acids: CASSLSGGTNTEAFF. The chain recombines TRBV11-1 with TRBJ1-1; no definite D call. The length of the CDR3 is 15 residues. V was pared by 2 bases and J by 1 base, with 11 bases between. In germline, CDR1 is SGHAT, CDR2 FQDESV (reference sequence).

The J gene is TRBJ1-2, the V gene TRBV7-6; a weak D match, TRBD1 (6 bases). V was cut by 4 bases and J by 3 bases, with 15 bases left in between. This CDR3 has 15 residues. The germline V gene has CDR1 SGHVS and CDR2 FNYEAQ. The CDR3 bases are TGTGCCAGCAGCTGGACCCGGGACACGGACTATGGCTACACCTTC. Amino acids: CASSWTRDTDYGYTF.

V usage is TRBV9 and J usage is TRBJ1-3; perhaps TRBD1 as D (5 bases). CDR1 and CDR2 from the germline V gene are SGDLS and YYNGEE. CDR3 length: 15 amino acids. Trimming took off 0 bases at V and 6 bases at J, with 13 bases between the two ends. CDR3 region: CASSVEPGGANTIYF. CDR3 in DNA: TGTGCCAGCAGCGTAGAGCCGGGGGGAGCAAACACCATATATTTT.

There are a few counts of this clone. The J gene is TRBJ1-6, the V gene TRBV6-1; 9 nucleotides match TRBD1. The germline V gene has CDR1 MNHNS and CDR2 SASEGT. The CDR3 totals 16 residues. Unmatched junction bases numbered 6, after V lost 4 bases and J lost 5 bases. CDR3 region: CASSAGTGFDNSPLHF. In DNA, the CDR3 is TGTGCCAGCAGTGCCGGGACAGGGTTCGATAATTCACCCCTCCACTTT.

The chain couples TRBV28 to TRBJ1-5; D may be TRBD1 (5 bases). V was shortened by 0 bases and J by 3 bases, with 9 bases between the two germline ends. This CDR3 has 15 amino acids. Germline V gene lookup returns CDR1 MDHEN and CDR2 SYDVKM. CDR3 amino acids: CASSLWGGVNQPQHF. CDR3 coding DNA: TGTGCCAGCAGTTTATGGGGGGGAGTCAATCAGCCCCAGCATTTT.

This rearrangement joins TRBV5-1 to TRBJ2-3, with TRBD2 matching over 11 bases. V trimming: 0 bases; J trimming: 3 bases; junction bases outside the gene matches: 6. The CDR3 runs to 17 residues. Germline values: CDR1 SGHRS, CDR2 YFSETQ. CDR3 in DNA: TGCGCCAGCAGCTTGGATCCCTTAGCGGGGGGGACAGATACGCAGTATTTT. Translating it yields CASSLDPLAGGTDTQYF.

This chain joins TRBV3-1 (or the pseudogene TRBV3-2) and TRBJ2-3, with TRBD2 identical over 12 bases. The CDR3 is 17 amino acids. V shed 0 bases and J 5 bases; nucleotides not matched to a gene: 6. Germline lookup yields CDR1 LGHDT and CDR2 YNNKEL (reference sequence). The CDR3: CASSQEASGGAVDTQYF. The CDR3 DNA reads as TGTGCCAGCAGCCAAGAGGCTAGCGGGGGGGCGGTAGATACGCAGTATTTT.

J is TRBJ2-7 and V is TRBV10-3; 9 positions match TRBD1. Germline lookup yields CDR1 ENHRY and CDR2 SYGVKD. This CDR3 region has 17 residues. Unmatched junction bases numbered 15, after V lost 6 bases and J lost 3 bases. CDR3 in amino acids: CAIRRGMATGGSYEQYF. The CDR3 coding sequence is TGTGCCATCAGGAGGGGGATGGCAACAGGGGGCAGCTACGAGCAGTACTTC.

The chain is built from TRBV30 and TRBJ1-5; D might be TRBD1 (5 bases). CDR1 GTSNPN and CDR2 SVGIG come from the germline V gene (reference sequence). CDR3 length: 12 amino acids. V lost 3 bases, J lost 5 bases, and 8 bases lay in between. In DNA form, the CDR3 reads TGTGCCTGGAGAGGGGTTGATCAGCCCCAGCATTTT. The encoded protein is CAWRGVDQPQHF.

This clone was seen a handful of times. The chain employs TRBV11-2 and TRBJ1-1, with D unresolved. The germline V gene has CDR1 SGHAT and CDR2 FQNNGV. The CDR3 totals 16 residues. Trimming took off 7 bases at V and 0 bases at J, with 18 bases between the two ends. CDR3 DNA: TGTGCCAGCACTACTCCTCGACGGCGGTTGAACACTGAAGCTTTCTTT. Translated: CASTTPRRRLNTEAFF.

CDR3: CASSEGAVNQPQHF. DNA of the CDR3: TGTGCCAGCAGCGAGGGGGCAGTCAATCAGCCCCAGCATTTT. The chain combines TRBV6-5 with TRBJ1-5; the match to TRBD1 covers 7 bases. The trim removed 6 bases at V and 3 bases at J, leaving 5 bases unmatched. This CDR3 has 14 residues. The germline CDR1 and CDR2 sequences are MNHEY and SVGAGI.

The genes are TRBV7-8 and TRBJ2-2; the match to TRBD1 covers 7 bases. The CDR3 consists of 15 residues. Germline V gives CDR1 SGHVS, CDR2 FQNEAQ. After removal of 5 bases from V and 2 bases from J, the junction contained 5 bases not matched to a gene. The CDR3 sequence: CASSVRDSNTGELFF. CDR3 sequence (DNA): TGTGCCAGCAGCGTTCGGGACAGCAACACCGGGGAGCTGTTTTTT.

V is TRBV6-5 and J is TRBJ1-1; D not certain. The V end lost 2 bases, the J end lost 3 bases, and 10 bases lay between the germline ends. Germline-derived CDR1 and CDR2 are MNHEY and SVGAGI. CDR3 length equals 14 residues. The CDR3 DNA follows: TGTGCCAGCAGTTACAGCGGTGAGTACACTGAAGCTTTCTTT. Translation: CASSYSGEYTEAFF.

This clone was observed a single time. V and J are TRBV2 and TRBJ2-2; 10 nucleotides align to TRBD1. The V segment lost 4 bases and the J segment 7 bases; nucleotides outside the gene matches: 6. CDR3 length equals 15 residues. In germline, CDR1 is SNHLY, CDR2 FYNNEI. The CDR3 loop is CASSVLGQGSGELFF. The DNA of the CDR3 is TGTGCCAGCAGTGTCCTGGGACAGGGGAGCGGGGAGCTGTTTTTT.

CDR3 in amino acids: CASRKTSGGLTDTQYF. Written as DNA, the CDR3 is TGTGCCAGCAGAAAAACTAGCGGGGGACTCACAGATACGCAGTATTTT. The V gene is TRBV6-6, the J gene TRBJ2-3; 11 bases are a match to TRBD2. The germline CDR1 and CDR2 sequences are MNHNY and SVGAGI (reference sequence). CDR3 size: 16 residues. With 6 bases clipped from V and 2 bases from J, the junction kept 7 bases outside the gene matches.

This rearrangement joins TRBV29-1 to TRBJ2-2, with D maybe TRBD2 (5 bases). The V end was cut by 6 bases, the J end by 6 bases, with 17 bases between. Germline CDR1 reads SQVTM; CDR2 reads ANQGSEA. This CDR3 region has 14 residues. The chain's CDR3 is CSVVGEGDAGELFF. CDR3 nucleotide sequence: TGCAGCGTCGTAGGAGAGGGTGACGCCGGGGAGCTGTTTTTT.

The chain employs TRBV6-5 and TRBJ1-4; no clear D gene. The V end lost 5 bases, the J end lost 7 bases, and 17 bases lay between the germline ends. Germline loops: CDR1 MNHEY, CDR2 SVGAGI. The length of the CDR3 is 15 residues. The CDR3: CASSTRRDIGEKLFF. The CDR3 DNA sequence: TGTGCCAGCAGTACTCGAAGAGACATAGGTGAAAAACTGTTTTTT.

DNA of the CDR3: TGTGCCAGCAGTTTGTTTCGAGGACAGGGAGGCAATGAGCAGTTCTTC. Translation: CASSLFRGQGGNEQFF. The chain combines TRBV28 with TRBJ2-1; TRBD1 matches at 8 bases. Germline V CDR1 and CDR2: MDHEN, SYDVKM. The CDR3 extends over 16 amino acids. The trim removed 3 bases at V and 6 bases at J, leaving 10 bases unmatched.

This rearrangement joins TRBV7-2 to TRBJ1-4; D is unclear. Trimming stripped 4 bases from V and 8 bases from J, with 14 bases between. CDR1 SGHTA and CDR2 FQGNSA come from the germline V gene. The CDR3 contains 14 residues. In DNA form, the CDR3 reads TGTGCCAGCAGCTCCGACTGGCTAATAGAAAAACTGTTTTTT. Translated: CASSSDWLIEKLFF.

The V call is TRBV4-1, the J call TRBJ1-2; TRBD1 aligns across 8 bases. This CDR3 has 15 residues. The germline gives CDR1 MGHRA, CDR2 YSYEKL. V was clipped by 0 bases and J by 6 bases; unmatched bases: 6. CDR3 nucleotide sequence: TGCGCCAGCAGCCAAGATTCCTCAGGGGGCAATGGCTACACCTTC. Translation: CASSQDSSGGNGYTF.

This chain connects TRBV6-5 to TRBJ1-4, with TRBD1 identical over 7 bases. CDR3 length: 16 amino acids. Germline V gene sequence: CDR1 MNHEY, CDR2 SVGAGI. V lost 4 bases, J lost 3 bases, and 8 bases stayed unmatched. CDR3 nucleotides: TGTGCCAGCAGTTTCCCTAGACAGGGACCTAATGAAAAACTGTTTTTT. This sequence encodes CASSFPRQGPNEKLFF.